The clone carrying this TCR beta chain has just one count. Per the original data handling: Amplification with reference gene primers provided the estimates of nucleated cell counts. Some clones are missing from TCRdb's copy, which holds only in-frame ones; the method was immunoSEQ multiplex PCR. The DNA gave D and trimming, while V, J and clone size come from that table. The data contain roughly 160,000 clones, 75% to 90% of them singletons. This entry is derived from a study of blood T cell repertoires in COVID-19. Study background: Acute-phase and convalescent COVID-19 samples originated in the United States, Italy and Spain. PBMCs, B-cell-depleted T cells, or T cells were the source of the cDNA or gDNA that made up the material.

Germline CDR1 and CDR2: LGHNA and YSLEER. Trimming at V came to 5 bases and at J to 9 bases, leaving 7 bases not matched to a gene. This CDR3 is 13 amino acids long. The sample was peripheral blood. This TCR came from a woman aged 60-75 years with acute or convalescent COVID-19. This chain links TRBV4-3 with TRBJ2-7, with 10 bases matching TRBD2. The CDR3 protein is CASSYERGGSQYF. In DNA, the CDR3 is TGCGCCAGCAGCTACGAGCGGGGGGGATCGCAGTACTTC.